What follows describes a single T cell receptor (beta chain). The data originate from a study of blood T cell repertoires in COVID-19. As for the study in general: From T cells, B-cell-depleted T cells, or PBMCs came the material, which was cDNA or gDNA.

Germline-derived CDR1 and CDR2 are WSHSY and SAAADI. The V and J ends lost 3 bases and 0 bases, in that order; junction bases with no gene match: 16. This CDR3 has 23 amino acids. The protocol was immunoSEQ multiplex PCR, while the TCRdb copy is restricted to in-frame clones and leaves out a portion. This sample carries 350,000 to 450,000 clones, 85% of them seen once, and the ten largest clones take around 3.4%. The sequencing sample was made of peripheral blood. The sequence was obtained from a woman aged 18-30 years with acute or convalescent COVID-19. The J gene is TRBJ2-6, the V gene TRBV10-2, with 14 bases matching TRBD2. The CDR3 DNA reads TGCGCCAGCAGTGACCCCCGAACCGGGACTAGCGGGAGCAGGCGCTCTGGGGCCAACGTCCTGACTTTC. Translation: CASSDPRTGTSGSRRSGANVLTF.